This T cell receptor beta chain emerged from a study of OX40 agonist ivuxolimab in advanced cancers. Germline V CDR1 and CDR2: KGHSH, LQKENI. The CDR3 spans 15 residues. V shed 8 bases and J 6 bases; nucleotides not matched to a gene: 10. This clone was observed a single time. Produced via immunoSEQ multiplex PCR; TCRdb's table is partial and in-frame only. The repertoire holds around 40,000 clones, with over 75% as singletons. V usage is TRBV18 and J usage is TRBJ2-1, with 10 bases lining up with TRBD1. Sequencing was performed on CD4+ or CD8+ T cells sorted from blood, taken in a trial of the OX40 agonist ivuxolimab. This receptor was taken from an adult with an advanced solid tumor such as melanoma, head and neck, liver or kidney cancer. CDR3 loop: CASTPWDRGFNEQFF. The DNA for the CDR3 is TGTGCCAGCACTCCCTGGGACAGGGGATTCAATGAGCAGTTCTTC.